Shown below are 4 T cell receptor beta chains from a single sample sequenced in a study of blood T cell repertoires in COVID-19. The protocol was immunoSEQ multiplex PCR, while the TCRdb copy is restricted to in-frame clones and leaves out a portion. The data contain more than 300,000 clones, nearly 90% of them singletons. Material: PBMCs or T cells enriched from blood (not recorded which). Receptors were obtained from a woman aged 25 to 39 who had recovered from COVID-19.

J is TRBJ1-5 and V is TRBV2, with D tentatively TRBD1 (6 bases). The V end was cut by 5 bases, the J end by 1 base, with 12 bases between. CDR1 is SNHLY, CDR2 FYNNEI, per germline. The CDR3 has 15 residues. The CDR3 DNA follows: TGTGCCAGCAGTACAGGGCTAAGGAGCAATCAGCCCCAGCATTTT. Protein: CASSTGLRSNQPQHF. Full variable domain (rest looked up from reference TRBV2 and TRBJ1-5): EPEVTQTPSHQVTQMGQEVILRCVPISNHLYFYWYRQILGQKVEFLVSFYNNEISEKSEIFDDQFSVERPDGSNFTLKIRSTKLEDSAMYFCASSTGLRSNQPQHFGDGTRLSIL.

V gene TRBV19 combines with J gene TRBJ1-1; maybe TRBD1 (6 bases). Germline V CDR1 and CDR2: LNHDA, SQIVND (reference sequence). The ends were cut back, 4 bases at V and 0 bases at J, with 15 bases in the middle. The CDR3 is 16 residues long. CDR3 amino acids: CASSTYGTYMNTEAFF. In nucleotides, the CDR3 is TGTGCCAGTAGTACCTACGGGACATACATGAACACTGAAGCTTTCTTT.

The chain joins TRBV2 to TRBJ1-1; D call uncertain. Germline CDR1 and CDR2: SNHLY and FYNNEI. Trimming left V 6 bases short and J 1 base short, with 6 bases between. The CDR3 spans 12 residues. The CDR3 coding sequence is TGTGCCAGCAGGGGAGGGAACACTGAAGCTTTCTTT. Translating it yields CASRGGNTEAFF.

The chain couples TRBV27 to TRBJ1-1; 7 bases align to TRBD1. CDR1 is MNHEY and CDR2 is SMNVEV in the germline V gene (reference sequence). Unmatched junction bases numbered 16, after V lost 6 bases and J lost 6 bases. CDR3 size: 16 residues. CDR3 protein: CASSSSGRGLNAEAFF. The CDR3 DNA follows: TGTGCCAGCAGCTCCTCCGGGAGGGGGCTAAACGCTGAAGCTTTCTTT.